This is a list of T cell receptor beta chains from one sample in a study of CD8 T cells in ankylosing spondylitis. TCRdb called the 5' RACE reads again in MiXCR, with one record for every CDR3 protein. This table has 200,000 to 250,000 distinct CDR3 sequences, around 6.6% appearing once. Sequenced: blood, either unsorted or a sorted T cell fraction (not recorded which). Receptors were obtained from a male donor with ankylosing spondylitis. Both conserved end residues are part of each CDR3. Fields, in order: clone size, D gene, J gene, V gene, CDR3 protein, CDR3 DNA. A D gene is named only where the DNA matches it firmly. The size entry is marked missing in some rows and otherwise reads once, few, many or a size class.

>few|NA|TRBJ2-7|TRBV7-2
CASSPWSYEQYF
TGTGCCAGCAGCCCATGGTCATACGAGCAGTACTTC
>many|NA|TRBJ1-2|TRBV29-1
CSVEDRGMGYGYTF
TGCAGCGTTGAAGATCGGGGGATGGGCTATGGCTACACCTTC
>many|NA|TRBJ1-1|TRBV7-9
CASRPRDKLNTEAFF
TGTGCCAGCAGGCCTAGGGACAAACTGAACACTGAAGCTTTCTTT
>many|NA|TRBJ1-1|TRBV5-1
CASSLWQNTEAFF
TGCGCCAGCAGCTTGTGGCAGAACACTGAAGCTTTCTTT
>NA|TRBD2|TRBJ2-3|TRBV11-2
CASSSGLAGVTDTQYF
TGTGCCAGCAGCTCCGGACTAGCGGGAGTAACAGATACGCAGTATTTT
>many|TRBD1|TRBJ1-5|TRBV6-1
CASSASGTGNQPQHF
TGTGCCAGCAGTGCCTCCGGGACAGGGAATCAGCCCCAGCATTTT
>many|NA|TRBJ2-1|TRBV27
CASSFRGPYNEQFF
TGTGCCAGCAGTTTCCGGGGACCTTACAATGAGCAGTTCTTC
>few|TRBD2|TRBJ2-1|TRBV12-3/TRBV12-4
CASRLGLEQFF
TGTGCCAGCCGCTTGGGACTAGAGCAGTTCTTC
>many|TRBD1|TRBJ1-5|TRBV9
CASSVADRGGEEPQHF
TGTGCCAGCAGCGTAGCCGACAGGGGTGGGGAGGAGCCCCAGCATTTT
>NA|TRBD1|TRBJ2-1|TRBV27
CASSPGQGSYNEQFF
TGTGCCAGCAGTCCAGGACAGGGCTCCTACAATGAGCAGTTCTTC